This T cell receptor beta chain was recorded in a study of T cells in Graves' hyperthyroidism and ophthalmopathy. The study, taken as a whole, reports: Before onset, by a median of approximately 6.8 months, the model predicted ophthalmopathy. From stable hyperthyroidism, ophthalmopathy was set apart by a 13 V-J model. Blood shared most expanded thyroid clonotypes above 0.001.

Uncontrolled infection, other autoimmune disease, pregnancy and lactation each barred patients from inclusion. Germline V gene lookup returns CDR1 SQVTM and CDR2 ANQGSEA. V dropped 1 base and J dropped 4 bases, with 10 bases sitting between them. CDR3 length equals 13 residues. This clonotype was detected many times. Antigen unknown. Researchers amplified the TCR beta CDR3 regions from RNA transcripts. With the HTBI primer set, the TCR CDR3 went through a first round of RT-PCR. Using its own MiXCR run on the multiplex PCR reads, TCRdb lists one record per CDR3 protein. The sample lists around 600,000 distinct CDR3 sequences, about 14% occurring once.

Sequenced material: blood. The sequence came from a woman aged 45-65 years with Graves' ophthalmopathy. The rearrangement uses TRBV29-1 and TRBJ2-5; no definite D call. For the CDR3, the DNA is TGCAGCGTTGAAGTTGAGACACGAGAGACCCAGTACTTC. This gives the protein CSVEVETRETQYF.